This is a list of T cell receptor beta chains from one sample in a study of shared T cell receptors in the human thymus. Sequencing was performed with immunoSEQ multiplex PCR; in TCRdb, only in-frame clones are kept and a portion is missing. The table records hundreds of thousands of clones, approximately 90% of them present only once. These sequences were also reported in another study, on human thymus T cells.

The specimen sequenced was thymocytes. Every receptor here comes from a boy less than two years old with a congenital heart defect. The CDR3 runs from the conserved cysteine through the conserved F or W.

TRBV4-1 CASSQELAGVTGANVLTF
TRBV14 CASSPLIAGGQETQYF
TRBV7-7 CANQTPHYRGNEQFF
TRBV5-1 CASRSDSAYEQYF
TRBV30 CAWFQGGKMTEAFF
TRBV11-2 CASSRSSGRNEQYF
TRBV7-2 CASSFVTGGCEQFF
TRBV6-1 CASSERGGGYTF
TRBV5-1 CASSPNKRETQYF
TRBV7-9 CASSAGNTIYF
TRBV27 CASSFRGTGQRTEAFF
TRBV2 CASSEALQGLDRSNQPQHF
TRBV12-5 CASGLGASGIQETQYF
TRBV27 CASSQKLRTGLAAFLVNEQFF
TRBV2 CASSEAVASGTEQYF
TRBV7-9 CASSLGRRRSSYEQYF
TRBV6-5 CASRPGTGNQPQHF
TRBV30 CAWRGTSGVPRAGELFF
TRBV2 CASTGVDWGNEQFF
TRBV10-3 CAISESGPGQGWSDTQYF
TRBV4-3 CASSQDAGYSNQPQHF
TRBV7-2 CASSYGTSGRARTDTQYF
TRBV6-6 CASSSPPTVYYGYTF
TRBV27 CASSSRDRDATNEKLFF
TRBV18 CASSLTGGTDTQYF
TRBV5-1 CASSLSTDTQYF
TRBV29-1 CSVPLGLAGRSDTQYF
TRBV5-1 CASSQNLIGGSYEQYF
TRBV6-1 CATRRSGPNYEQYF
TRBV19 CASSIIGVMDSGELFF
TRBV29-1 CSVEGPSGMSTDTQYF
TRBV18 CASSPFKYF
TRBV15 CATGGTSGRARMDTQYF
TRBV5-1 CASSLVSETQYF
TRBV4-3 CASSHGESYEQYF
TRBV11-2 CASSLAAQKDF
TRBV7-9 CASSSTSGRRYEQYF
TRBV6-1 CASGDAGSEKLFF
TRBV4-3 CASSQGTVRRETQYF
TRBV6-5 CASSYSGGGGNTEAFF
TRBV28 CASSSHSGRIRNEQFF
TRBV4-2 CASSPQQYRGLSYEQYF
TRBV4-3 CASSQARLAGGYSYNEQFF